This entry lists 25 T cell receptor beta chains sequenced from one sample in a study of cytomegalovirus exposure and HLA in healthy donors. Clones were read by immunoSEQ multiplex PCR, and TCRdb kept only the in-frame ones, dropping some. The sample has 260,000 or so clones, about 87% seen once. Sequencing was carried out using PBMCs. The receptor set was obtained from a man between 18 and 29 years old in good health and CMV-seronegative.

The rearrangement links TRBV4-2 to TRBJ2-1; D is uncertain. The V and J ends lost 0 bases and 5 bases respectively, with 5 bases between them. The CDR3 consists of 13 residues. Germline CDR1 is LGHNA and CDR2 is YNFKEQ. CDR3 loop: CASSQERDNEQFF. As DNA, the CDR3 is TGTGCCAGCAGCCAAGAAAGAGACAATGAGCAGTTCTTC.

CDR3 bases: TGTGCCAGCAGTTTAAGGAGCAGGGGGCCGGGCTACACCTTC. Residues: CASSLRSRGPGYTF. The V and J genes are TRBV28 and TRBJ1-2; 8 bases are a match to TRBD1. Germline CDR1 is MDHEN and CDR2 is SYDVKM. This CDR3 contains 14 residues. Trimming took 2 bases from V and 8 from J; bases not matched to a gene: 7.

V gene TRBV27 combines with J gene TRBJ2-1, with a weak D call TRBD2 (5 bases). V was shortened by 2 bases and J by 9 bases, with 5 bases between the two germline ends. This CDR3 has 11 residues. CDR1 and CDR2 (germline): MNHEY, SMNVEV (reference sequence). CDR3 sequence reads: CASSLGSEQFF. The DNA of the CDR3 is TGTGCCAGCAGTTTAGGGAGTGAGCAGTTCTTC.

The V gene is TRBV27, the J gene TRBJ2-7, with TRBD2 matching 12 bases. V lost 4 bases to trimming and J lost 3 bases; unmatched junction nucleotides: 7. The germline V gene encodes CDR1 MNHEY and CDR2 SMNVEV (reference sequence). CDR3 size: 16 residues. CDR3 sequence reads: CASSSAELAGGYEQYF. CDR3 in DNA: TGTGCCAGCAGTTCCGCCGAACTAGCGGGAGGCTACGAGCAGTACTTC.

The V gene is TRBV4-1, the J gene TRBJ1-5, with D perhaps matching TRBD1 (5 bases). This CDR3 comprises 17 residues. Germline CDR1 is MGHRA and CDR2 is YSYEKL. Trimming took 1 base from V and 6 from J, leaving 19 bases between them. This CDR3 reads CASSQGPRSGIGQPQHF. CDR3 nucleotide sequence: TGCGCCAGCAGCCAAGGGCCCCGTTCAGGGATCGGTCAGCCCCAGCATTTT.

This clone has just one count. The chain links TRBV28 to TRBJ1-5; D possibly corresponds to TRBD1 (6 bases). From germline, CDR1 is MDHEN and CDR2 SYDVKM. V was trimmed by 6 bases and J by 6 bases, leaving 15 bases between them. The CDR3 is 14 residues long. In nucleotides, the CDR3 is TGTGCCAGCAGCCGCCAATTAGGGGGTCAGCCCCAGCATTTT. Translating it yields CASSRQLGGQPQHF.

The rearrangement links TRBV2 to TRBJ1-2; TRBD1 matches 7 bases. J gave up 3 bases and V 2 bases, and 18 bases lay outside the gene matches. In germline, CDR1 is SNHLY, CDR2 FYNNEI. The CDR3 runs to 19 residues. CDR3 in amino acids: CASSEPRFKGQQRDYGYTF. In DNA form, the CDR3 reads TGTGCCAGCAGTGAACCACGATTCAAGGGACAGCAGCGAGACTATGGCTACACCTTC.

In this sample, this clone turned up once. CDR3 in DNA: TGTGCCAGCAGCTATGGGACAGGGGTTACAGATACGCAGTATTTT. This gives the protein CASSYGTGVTDTQYF. The V and J genes are TRBV5-4 and TRBJ2-3, with 10 bases matching TRBD1. The J segment lost 3 bases and the V segment lost 3 bases, leaving 4 bases of the junction unmatched. There are 15 residues in the CDR3. Germline V CDR1 and CDR2: SGHNT, YYREEE (reference sequence).

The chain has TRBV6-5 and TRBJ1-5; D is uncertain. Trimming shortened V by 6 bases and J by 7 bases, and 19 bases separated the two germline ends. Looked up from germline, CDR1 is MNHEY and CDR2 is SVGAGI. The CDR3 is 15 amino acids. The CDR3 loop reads CASSRSPRGRQPQHF. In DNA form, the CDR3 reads TGTGCCAGCAGCCGCTCGCCCAGAGGGAGGCAGCCCCAGCATTTT.

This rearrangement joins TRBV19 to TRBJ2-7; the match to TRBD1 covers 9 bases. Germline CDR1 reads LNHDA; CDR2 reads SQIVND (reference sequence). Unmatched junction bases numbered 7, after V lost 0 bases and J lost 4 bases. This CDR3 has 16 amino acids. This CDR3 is CASSIDAGTGSYEQYF. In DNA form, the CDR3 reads TGTGCCAGTAGTATAGATGCGGGGACAGGGTCTTACGAGCAGTACTTC.

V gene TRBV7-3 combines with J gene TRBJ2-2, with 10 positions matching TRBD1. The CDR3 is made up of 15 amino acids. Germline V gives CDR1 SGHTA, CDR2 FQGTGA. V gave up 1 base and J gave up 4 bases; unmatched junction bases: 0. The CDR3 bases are TGTGCCAGCAGCTTAAGACAGGGGGCCACCGGGGAGCTGTTTTTT. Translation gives CASSLRQGATGELFF.

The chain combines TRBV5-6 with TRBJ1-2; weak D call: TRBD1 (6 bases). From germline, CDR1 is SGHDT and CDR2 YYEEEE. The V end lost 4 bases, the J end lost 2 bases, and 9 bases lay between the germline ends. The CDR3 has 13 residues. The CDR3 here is CASSPDRNYGYTF. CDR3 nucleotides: TGTGCCAGCAGCCCGGACAGAAACTATGGCTACACCTTC. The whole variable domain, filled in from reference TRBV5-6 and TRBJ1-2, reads DAGVTQSPTHLIKTRGQQVTLRCSPKSGHDTVSWYQQALGQGPQFIFQYYEEEERQRGNFPDRFSGHQFPNYSSELNVNALLLGDSALYLCASSPDRNYGYTFGSGTRLTVV.

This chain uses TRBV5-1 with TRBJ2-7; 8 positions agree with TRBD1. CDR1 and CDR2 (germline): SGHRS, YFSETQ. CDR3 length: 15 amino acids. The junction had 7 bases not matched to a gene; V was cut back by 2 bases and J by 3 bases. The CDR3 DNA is TGCGCCAGCAGCTTCGGGACAGGCCGATTCTACGAGCAGTACTTC. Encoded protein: CASSFGTGRFYEQYF.

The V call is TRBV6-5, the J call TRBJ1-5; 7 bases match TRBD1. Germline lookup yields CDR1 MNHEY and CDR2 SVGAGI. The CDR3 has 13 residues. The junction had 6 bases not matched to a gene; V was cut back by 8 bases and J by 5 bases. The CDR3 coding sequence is TGTGCCAGCTCCGACAGGGAGTATCAGCCCCAGCATTTT. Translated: CASSDREYQPQHF.

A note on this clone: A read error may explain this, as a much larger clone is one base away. The CDR3 region has the DNA TGTGCCAGCATCTGGACAGGGAACACTGAAGCTTTCTTT. Translating it yields CASIWTGNTEAFF. The chain recombines TRBV28 with TRBJ1-1; 7 bases match TRBD1. The CDR3 is made up of 13 amino acids. CDR1 and CDR2 (germline): MDHEN, SYDVKM. With V trimmed by 7 bases and J by 1 base, 3 bases remained unmatched.

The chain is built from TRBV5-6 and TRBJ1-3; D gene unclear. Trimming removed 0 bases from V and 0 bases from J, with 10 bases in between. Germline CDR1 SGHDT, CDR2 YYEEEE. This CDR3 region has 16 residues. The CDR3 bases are TGTGCCAGCAGCTTGGCTTGGACTCACTCTGGAAACACCATATATTTT. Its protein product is CASSLAWTHSGNTIYF.

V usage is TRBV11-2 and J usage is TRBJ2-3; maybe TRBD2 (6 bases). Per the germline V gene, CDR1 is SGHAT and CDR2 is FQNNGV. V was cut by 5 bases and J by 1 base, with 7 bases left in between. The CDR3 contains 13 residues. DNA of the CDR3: TGTGCCAGCAGCCGGGAGCGCACAGATACGCAGTATTTT. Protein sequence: CASSRERTDTQYF.

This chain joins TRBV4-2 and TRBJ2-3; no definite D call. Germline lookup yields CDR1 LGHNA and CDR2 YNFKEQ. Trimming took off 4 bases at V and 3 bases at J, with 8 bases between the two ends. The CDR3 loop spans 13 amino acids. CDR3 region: CASSPHPTDTQYF. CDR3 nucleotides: TGTGCCAGCAGCCCACACCCTACAGATACGCAGTATTTT.

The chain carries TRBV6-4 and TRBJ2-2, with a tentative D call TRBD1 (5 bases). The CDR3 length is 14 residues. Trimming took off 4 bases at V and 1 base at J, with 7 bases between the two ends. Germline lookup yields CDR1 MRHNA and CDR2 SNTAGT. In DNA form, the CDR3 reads TGTGCCAGCAGTGGTCAGGGGAACACCGGGGAGCTGTTTTTT. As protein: CASSGQGNTGELFF.

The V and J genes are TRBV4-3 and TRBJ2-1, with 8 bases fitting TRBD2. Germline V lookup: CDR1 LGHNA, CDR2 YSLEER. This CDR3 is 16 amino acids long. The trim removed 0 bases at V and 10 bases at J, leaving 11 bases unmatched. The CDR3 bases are TGCGCCAGCAGCCAAGATCCTCGCGGGAGGCGTGAGGAGCAGTTCTTC. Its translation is CASSQDPRGRREEQFF.

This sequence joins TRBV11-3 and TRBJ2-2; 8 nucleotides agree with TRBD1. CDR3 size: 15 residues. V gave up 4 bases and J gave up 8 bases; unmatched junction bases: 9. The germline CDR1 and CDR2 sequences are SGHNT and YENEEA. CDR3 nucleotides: TGTGCCAGCAGCTGGACAGGGTACATGGCAGGGGAGCTGTTTTTT. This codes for CASSWTGYMAGELFF. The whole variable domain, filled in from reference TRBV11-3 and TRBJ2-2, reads EAGVVQSPRYKIIEKKQPVAFWCNPISGHNTLYWYLQNLGQGPELLIRYENEEAVDDSQLPKDRFSAERLKGVDSTLKIQPAELGDSAVYLCASSWTGYMAGELFFGEGSRLTVL.

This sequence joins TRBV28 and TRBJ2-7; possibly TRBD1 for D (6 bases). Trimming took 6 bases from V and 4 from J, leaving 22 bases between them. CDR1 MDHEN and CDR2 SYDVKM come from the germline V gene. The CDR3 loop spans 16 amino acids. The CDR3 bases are TGTGCCAGCAGCCTCCCGTCGACAGGACTTGGGTACGAGCAGTACTTC. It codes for CASSLPSTGLGYEQYF.

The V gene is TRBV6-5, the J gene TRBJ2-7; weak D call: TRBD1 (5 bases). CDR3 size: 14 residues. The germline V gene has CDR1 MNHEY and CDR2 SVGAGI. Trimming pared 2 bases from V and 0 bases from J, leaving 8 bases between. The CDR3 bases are TGTGCCAGCAGTTACGGCAGGGCCTCCTACGAGCAGTACTTC. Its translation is CASSYGRASYEQYF.

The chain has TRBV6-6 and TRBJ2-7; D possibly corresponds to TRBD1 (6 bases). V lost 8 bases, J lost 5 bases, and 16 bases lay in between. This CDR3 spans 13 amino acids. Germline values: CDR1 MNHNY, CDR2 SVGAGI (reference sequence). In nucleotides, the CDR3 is TGTGCCAGCCGATTTGCAGGGGCTGACGAGCAGTACTTC. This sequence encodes CASRFAGADEQYF.

CDR3 sequence reads: CASSQHNSGTGGDGELFF. The CDR3 DNA reads TGTGCCAGCAGCCAACACAACTCAGGGACAGGGGGCGACGGGGAGCTGTTTTTT. The chain links TRBV4-2 to TRBJ2-2; 12 bases fit TRBD1. Germline values: CDR1 LGHNA, CDR2 YNFKEQ. The CDR3 is made up of 18 amino acids. V gave up 2 bases and J gave up 7 bases; unmatched junction bases: 11.